The 23 T cell receptor beta chains below come from one sample, sequenced in a study of cytomegalovirus exposure and HLA in healthy donors. Primers included in the PCR were 60 Vbeta and 13 Jbeta primers. Generated by immunoSEQ multiplex PCR, the TCRdb table keeps only in-frame clones and is missing some. This table has 95,000 to 150,000 clones, over 65% appearing once. Sequences were obtained from PBMCs. These receptors all stem from a man aged 25 to 40 in good health and CMV-seronegative.

DNA for the CDR3: TGTGCCAGCAGCTTAGATGGGACTAGCGTATACGAGCAGTACTTC. Translating it yields CASSLDGTSVYEQYF. The chain couples TRBV7-2 to TRBJ2-7; 10 bases fit TRBD2. CDR1 SGHTA and CDR2 FQGNSA come from the germline V gene. CDR3 length equals 15 residues. The J segment lost 4 bases and the V segment lost 1 base, leaving 4 bases of the junction unmatched.

V and J are TRBV6-5 and TRBJ1-5; 9 bases fit TRBD1. The CDR3 is 14 amino acids. The V gene end was trimmed by 4 bases and the J gene end by 7 bases; junction bases not matched to a gene: 5. In germline, CDR1 is MNHEY, CDR2 SVGAGI. This chain's CDR3 is CASSSLTGGQPQHF. The CDR3 DNA sequence: TGTGCCAGCAGTTCCCTGACAGGGGGGCAGCCCCAGCATTTT.

V is TRBV5-1 and J is TRBJ2-4; 9 bases agree with TRBD1. This CDR3 is 16 amino acids long. Per the germline V gene, CDR1 is SGHRS and CDR2 is YFSETQ. Unmatched junction bases numbered 4, after V lost 0 bases and J lost 3 bases. The CDR3 protein is CASSLEGQGVKNIQYF. CDR3 sequence (DNA): TGCGCCAGCAGCTTGGAGGGACAGGGAGTCAAAAACATTCAGTACTTC.

The CDR3 nucleotides are TGTGCCTGGATAGGGACAGGGGGTGAAAAACTGTTTTTT. This gives the protein CAWIGTGGEKLFF. The rearrangement joins TRBV30 to TRBJ1-4, with 11 bases lining up with TRBD1. The CDR3 sequence is 13 residues long. V was pared by 4 bases and J by 7 bases, with 2 bases of the junction left unmatched. Germline CDR1 is GTSNPN and CDR2 is SVGIG (reference sequence).

The CDR3 here is CASRSGSRSNEQFF. In nucleotides, the CDR3 is TGTGCCAGTCGAAGCGGGAGCCGAAGCAATGAGCAGTTCTTC. The V gene is TRBV19, the J gene TRBJ2-1; TRBD2 matches at 8 bases. This CDR3 spans 14 amino acids. Trimming at V came to 8 bases and at J to 6 bases, leaving 9 bases not matched to a gene. Germline V lookup: CDR1 LNHDA, CDR2 SQIVND (reference sequence).

Here the CDR3 reads CASSLSPAGGPLSRTGTNGDTQYF. CDR3 in DNA: TGTGCCAGCAGTTTATCCCCGGCCGGGGGGCCTCTTTCCAGGACAGGGACCAATGGGGATACGCAGTATTTT. V usage is TRBV27 and J usage is TRBJ2-3, with D perhaps matching TRBD1 (8 bases). Deletions cut 0 bases from V and 6 bases from J, with 40 bases between. Germline V gene sequence: CDR1 MNHEY, CDR2 SMNVEV (reference sequence). This CDR3 is built from 24 residues.

The chain couples TRBV11-2 to TRBJ2-5; D is unclear. The CDR3 sequence is 11 residues long. Germline V gene sequence: CDR1 SGHAT, CDR2 FQNNGV. V lost 6 bases and J lost 5, with 7 bases in between. The CDR3: CASSHGETQYF. As DNA, the CDR3 is TGTGCCAGCAGTCACGGGGAGACCCAGTACTTC.

J is TRBJ1-2 and V is TRBV30; 8 bases line up with TRBD1. There are 15 residues in the CDR3. Germline V lookup: CDR1 GTSNPN, CDR2 SVGIG (reference sequence). V trimming: 1 base; J trimming: 8 bases; junction bases outside the gene matches: 12. This chain's CDR3 is CAWSARGRNGKGYTF. DNA of the CDR3: TGTGCCTGGAGTGCCAGGGGGCGTAACGGGAAAGGCTACACCTTC.

J is TRBJ1-6 and V is TRBV28; 8 bases agree with TRBD1. CDR1 and CDR2 (germline): MDHEN, SYDVKM. The J segment lost 7 bases and the V segment lost 3 bases, leaving 5 bases of the junction unmatched. This CDR3 comprises 15 residues. CDR3 coding DNA: TGTGCCAGCAGTTTGCGGACAGGGAGGAATTCACCCCTCCACTTT. Translating gives CASSLRTGRNSPLHF. The full variable domain, completed using reference TRBV28 and TRBJ1-6, is DVKVTQSSRYLVKRTGEKVFLECVQDMDHENMFWYRQDPGLGLRLIYFSYDVKMKEKGDIPEGYSVSREKKERFSLILESASTNQTSMYLCASSLRTGRNSPLHFGNGTRLTVT.

By proportion, this clone is medium-sized. The chain employs TRBV12-2 and TRBJ2-7; the DNA was not used to check the table's D call, TRBD1. TRBV12-2 is designated a pseudogene. The CDR3 spans 15 residues. CDR3 in amino acids: CASRSPQGARYEQYF. Written as DNA, the CDR3 is TGTGCAAGTCGCTCCCCCCAGGGGGCGCGTTACGAGCAGTACTTC.

This clone came up once. The V and J genes are TRBV15 and TRBJ2-1; possibly TRBD1 for D (6 bases). The CDR3 length is 15 residues. V was clipped by 0 bases and J by 12 bases, with 18 bases between them. CDR1 and CDR2 (germline): LNHNV, YYDKDF (reference sequence). CDR3 residues: CATSRDTGTRGGQFF. CDR3 nucleotide sequence: TGTGCCACCAGCAGAGATACAGGGACGAGGGGTGGGCAGTTCTTC.

A few counts support this clone. The chain carries TRBV4-1 and TRBJ1-5; 9 bases match TRBD1. Losses at the gene ends were 3 bases for V and 5 bases for J; bases not matched to a gene: 8. The CDR3 length is 16 residues. Germline assignment: CDR1 MGHRA and CDR2 YSYEKL. The CDR3 coding sequence is TGCGCCAGCAGCCAGATTTTCCGGGACAGGGATCAGCCCCAGCATTTT. It encodes CASSQIFRDRDQPQHF.

This chain links TRBV6-4 with TRBJ1-6, with D possibly being TRBD1 (5 bases). Trimming removed 4 bases at V and 6 bases at J, with 7 bases between. Germline values: CDR1 MRHNA, CDR2 SNTAGT. The CDR3 runs to 13 residues. The CDR3 region is CASSGTGNSPLHF. DNA for the CDR3: TGTGCCAGCAGTGGCACAGGTAATTCACCCCTCCACTTT.

V is TRBV4-2 and J is TRBJ2-1; D is perhaps TRBD2 (6 bases). V was pared by 4 bases and J by 0 bases, with 13 bases between. Germline V gene sequence: CDR1 LGHNA, CDR2 YNFKEQ. This CDR3 is 16 amino acids long. CDR3 sequence: CASSPLGLSSYNEQFF. CDR3 bases: TGTGCCAGCAGCCCCCTGGGACTCTCCTCCTACAATGAGCAGTTCTTC.

This clone has a handful of counts. The chain joins TRBV7-2 to TRBJ2-1; perhaps TRBD1 as D (6 bases). Trimming left V 3 bases short and J 4 bases short, with 10 bases between. Per germline, CDR1 SGHTA and CDR2 FQGNSA. There are 14 residues in the CDR3. CDR3 in DNA: TGTGCCAGCAGCTTCGGACAGCTATACAATGAGCAGTTCTTC. Its protein is CASSFGQLYNEQFF.

This clone was observed a handful of times. This sequence joins TRBV11-2 and TRBJ2-2; the D gene is possibly TRBD2 (6 bases). The V end was cut by 5 bases, the J end by 6 bases, with 16 bases between. The germline CDR1 and CDR2 sequences are SGHAT and FQNNGV. CDR3 size: 15 residues. CDR3 protein: CASSVRQGGAGELFF. The CDR3 DNA reads as TGTGCCAGCAGCGTACGTCAGGGAGGCGCCGGGGAGCTGTTTTTT.

The J gene is TRBJ1-2, the V gene TRBV6-9; 8 nucleotides align to TRBD1. This CDR3 spans 14 amino acids. V shed 3 bases, J shed 5 bases, and the junction held 5 bases outside the gene matches. The V gene's germline CDR1 is MNHGY and CDR2 SVAAGI. CDR3 in amino acids: CASSYGQGGYGYTF. CDR3 DNA sequence: TGTGCCAGCAGTTACGGACAGGGTGGGTATGGCTACACCTTC.

The rearrangement uses TRBV30 and TRBJ2-7, with TRBD2 as a possible D gene (5 bases). Trimming removed 0 bases at V and 6 bases at J, with 18 bases between. Per the germline V gene, CDR1 is GTSNPN and CDR2 is SVGIG (reference sequence). This CDR3 is built from 15 residues. The CDR3 reads CAWSVSSAKLGEQYF. The CDR3 DNA is TGTGCCTGGAGTGTAAGTAGCGCCAAATTGGGCGAGCAGTACTTC.

This clone occurred once. This CDR3 is CASSQDRETQYF. DNA of the CDR3: TGTGCCAGCAGCCAAGATCGGGAGACCCAGTACTTC. The chain couples TRBV4-2 to TRBJ2-5, with no clear D. The CDR3 loop spans 12 amino acids. Trimming cost V 0 bases and J 5 bases, with 4 bases left between them. Germline-derived CDR1 and CDR2 are LGHNA and YNFKEQ.

Details on this clone: The sample has other DNA sequences that encode this CDR3 too. The rearrangement uses TRBV6-5 and TRBJ1-1, with TRBD1 matching over 7 bases. V shed 2 bases, J shed 1 base, and the junction held 1 base outside the gene matches. The CDR3 has 14 residues. CDR1 MNHEY and CDR2 SVGAGI come from the germline V gene. CDR3 sequence (DNA): TGTGCCAGCAGTTACCGACAGGGGAACACTGAAGCTTTCTTT. Encoded protein: CASSYRQGNTEAFF.

The V and J genes are TRBV5-1 and TRBJ1-3; D may be TRBD1 (6 bases). Germline values: CDR1 SGHRS, CDR2 YFSETQ. The length of the CDR3 is 15 residues. V was clipped by 3 bases and J by 2 bases, with 12 bases between them. The CDR3: CASSSYTGTGNTIYF. The DNA of the CDR3 is TGCGCCAGCAGCTCGTATACAGGGACTGGAAACACCATATATTTT. The entire variable domain, with the rest obtained from reference TRBV5-1 and TRBJ1-3, is as follows: KAGVTQTPRYLIKTRGQQVTLSCSPISGHRSVSWYQQTPGQGLQFLFEYFSETQRNKGNFPGRFSGRQFSNSRSEMNVSTLELGDSALYLCASSSYTGTGNTIYFGEGSWLTVV.

As regards this clone: Possible read error: a much larger clone is one base away. The V and J genes are TRBV5-1 and TRBJ2-5; 11 bases fit TRBD2. The DNA matches TRBJ2-7 better at its end, which makes the J call doubtful. Germline lookup yields CDR1 SGHRS and CDR2 YFSETQ. There are 14 residues in the CDR3. CDR3 nucleotides: TGCGCCAGCAGCTTGACTAGCGGGAGTTACGAGCAGTACTTC. Residues: CASSLTSGSYEQYF.

This clone was seen more than once but under ten times. The chain joins TRBV9 to TRBJ1-1, with TRBD1 matching 7 bases. The V gene end was trimmed by 4 bases and the J gene end by 1 base; junction bases not matched to a gene: 7. In germline, CDR1 is SGDLS, CDR2 YYNGEE. CDR3 length: 15 residues. This CDR3 reads CASSRTGVGNTEAFF. DNA for the CDR3: TGTGCCAGCAGCCGTACAGGGGTGGGGAACACTGAAGCTTTCTTT.